This TCR beta chain was obtained from a study of beta chain features in type 1 diabetes. Whole-study results and caveats: All four CD4+ subsets of Type 1 diabetes patients contained TCRB CDR3s that were moderately but significantly shorter.

There are a few counts of this clone. Its antigen is currently unknown. V lost 3 bases and J 4 bases, leaving 4 bases between the germline ends. Germline CDR1 and CDR2: DFQATT and SNEGSKA (reference sequence). This CDR3 spans 11 amino acids. Expressed TCRB transcripts were sequenced because the isolated RNA had all been reverse transcribed beforehand. Data came from immunoSEQ multiplex PCR; TCRdb stores just in-frame clones and leaves some out. The sample includes around 310,000 clones, 13% of them seen just once. The rearrangement joins TRBV20-1 to TRBJ1-3; D not certain. Sequences were obtained from naive CD4+ T cells from blood. The source of this sequence is a woman aged 18-29 years with type 1 diabetes. CDR3 in DNA: TGCAGTGCTAGCGTAGGAAACACCATATATTTT. It encodes CSASVGNTIYF.